This T cell receptor (beta chain) is drawn from a study of cytomegalovirus exposure and HLA in healthy donors (dated by TCRdb to 2016 to 2017). Looking at the study overall: An earlier analysis of approximately 640 of the donors reported more than 250 Gb of sequence data and 117 million unique TCR beta sequences from about 179 million T cells. A few DR-DQ haplotypes were handled as single units for association and clustering because linkage in the cohort was strong. Among 398 genotyped donors of the cohort, an average of around 240,000 unique TCR beta nucleotide sequences were sequenced per donor, roughly a sixth of them non-productive. Both class I and class II loci were covered by HLA typing, at four-digit resolution. A separate validation cohort of roughly 120 different subjects was used in addition to the 666-subject first cohort. A later genetic analysis used genome-wide SNP genotypes for about 60% of the roughly 670 donors, treating that subset as a discovery cohort. Donor age, sex, ethnicity and CMV serostatus were collected together with the repertoire data. Approximately 310 gigabases of sequencing data and 70 million to 95 million unique TCR sequences made up an early release that covered 500 to 700 HLA-typed donors. A later analysis re-analyzed previously published TCR beta repertoires from 650 to 800 donors and added high-resolution HLA genotyping to study TCR occurrence patterns. The study used immunosequencing to profile the T cell repertoires of some 600 subjects and linked those repertoires to cytomegalovirus serostatus. Typing coverage differed by locus: A, B, C, DRB1 and DQB1 were typed in roughly 620-630 donors, DQA1 in around 500, DPA1 in 600 to 610, and DPB1 in roughly 470. In the later analysis, no new phenotypic data were used to find candidate immune exposures; instead, reliance was placed on TCR beta sequences and their occurrence across donors. The study combined high-throughput TCR immunosequencing, statistical association of individual TCRs with disease status, and machine learning to predict cytomegalovirus infection status. The study aimed to test whether signatures of past pathogen exposure could be identified by cataloging public T cell receptors. The genetic ancestry cluster associated with self-reported Caucasian donors included 70% to 85% of the roughly 400 genotyped donors. All discovery cohort repertoires had been generated on a single sequencing platform. In an earlier analysis of over 550 of the donors, high-throughput TCR beta sequencing was used to judge whether each TCR beta V gene segment behaved as functional or pseudogenic. General conclusions and limits of the study: Because the 87-base-pair reads could not distinguish some IMGT-functional V segments, including TRBV6-2 and TRBV6-3, those segments were excluded. Because HLA typing was unavailable for some donors at each locus, only the typed subset was used in association tests. Correlated functional status among segregating V segments might reflect linkage disequilibrium, but an unknown experimental factor could not be ruled out. When HLA alleles, especially DR and DQ, strongly co-occurred, attributing TCR associations to individual alleles was difficult. An association between a missense DCLRE1C variant and V-gene and J-gene trimming of TCR beta chains was found in a later genetic analysis and replicated in an independent cohort. The authors suggested that the approach could potentially be generalized to other disease states and immunological phenotypes. According to a later analysis, TCR association rates differed among HLA loci, with DRB1 alleles showing the most associated TCRs and HLA-C alleles showing the fewest. Across donors, most TCR sequences were observed very rarely, whereas some public TCRs were present in many individuals. A further reported finding was that TCR beta sequences accurately predicted the HLA-A and HLA-B alleles for most subjects in the first cohort. Because counts were too low, about 15 rarely observed V segments, including chromosome 9 orphons, were left out of the earlier analysis of roughly 600 of the donors. Presence/absence analyses assumed roughly uniform sequencing depth across donors, an assumption that may not hold. This cohort had only TCR beta chains sequenced, and the lack of alpha or paired-chain data limited which features could be detected. According to a later analysis, parvovirus B19, influenza, CMV and Epstein-Barr virus appeared linked to several top co-occurrence clusters. In the study, about 150 TCR beta chains were listed as associated with cytomegalovirus. In an earlier analysis of a few hundred of the donors, most TCR beta V segments were observed in productive rearrangements about 87% or about 30% of the time, broadly matching IMGT annotations. In a later genetic analysis, fewer N-insertions in productive TCRs were reported among donors in an Asian-associated ancestry cluster than the roughly 670-donor mean. The sequencing pipeline was judged likely to have produced a cluster of highly shared sequence variants as a technical artifact. The classifier was reported to diagnose cytomegalovirus status with high specificity and sensitivity in both the original cohort and the validation cohort. In a later analysis, HLA-associated TCR beta chains showed more clonal expansion and lower generation probabilities than non-associated chains that were equally common. Immune exposure information for the cohort was limited to CMV serostatus. A few of the identified cytomegalovirus-associated TCR beta chains were confirmed in vitro to be specific for cytomegalovirus antigens. In a later analysis, 16,951 TCR beta sequences were associated with specific HLA alleles at a false discovery rate of 0.05. In a later analysis, most CMV-associated TCR beta chains were found to appear HLA-restricted, with HLA associations seemingly driven largely by CMV exposure.

For this clone: The target of this receptor is not known. One base away there is no much larger clone; base qualities are not given.

The cohort was made up of 500 to 800 healthy bone marrow donors. All cohort members were sampled while nominally healthy, although unrecorded immune exposures were likely present. The donor tested CMV seronegative, placing the donor among the 300 to 450 seronegative members of the cohort. Each donor provided a peripheral blood sample, and peripheral blood mononuclear cells were used for TCR beta sequencing. The Qiagen DNeasy Blood Extraction Kit was used to extract genomic DNA from the blood cell samples. Preparation of the library involved the immunoSEQ multiplex PCR assay. For the multiplex PCR, a mixture combining 60 forward primers for TCR Vbeta segments and 13 reverse primers for TCR Jbeta segments was used. The CDR3 region of rearranged TCR beta genes was amplified from genomic DNA by a multiplex PCR assay. On the Illumina HiSeq System, the amplified TCR beta libraries were sequenced as 87-base-pair reads. Concerning the study's data processing: In a later analysis, approximately 74 million unique TCR beta chains were counted across the approximately 640 repertoires, and roughly 11 million of these chains were shared by at least two donors. A nearest-neighbor algorithm error-corrected the raw reads and collapsed the reads into unique sequences, merging closely related sequences to remove PCR and sequencing errors. CDR3 sequences were aligned to IMGT reference sequences to assign V, D and J gene segments. Each retained sequence needed at least a six-nucleotide match to both a V gene segment and a J gene segment. Rearrangements were classified as productive when the CDR3 lacked stop codons and remained in frame with V and J, and all other rearrangements were classified as non-productive. CDR3 was defined by IMGT convention, running from the second conserved V-encoded cysteine to the conserved J-encoded phenylalanine. In an earlier analysis of approximately 500 of the donors, sequences lacking an unambiguous match to a single V gene segment were excluded. An earlier analysis of 587 of the donors classified V segments as functional when productive rearrangements were above 56.7% and as segregating when the standard deviation between donors was above 5%. To diagnose cytomegalovirus status from the catalog of TCR beta chain sequences, a statistical classification framework was built. A later analysis assigned V and J genes by comparing TCR nucleotide sequences with IMGT/GENE-DB human TR gene sequences. A later analysis assigned CDR3 sequences and most-parsimonious VDJ recombination scenarios with the TCRdist pipeline. In a later analysis, every TCR beta chain was defined by the combination of its CDR3 amino acid sequence and its V-gene family, and reads without a unique V-gene family were dropped. A later analysis removed several hundred highly shared, low-generation-probability nucleotide sequences to deal with suspected cross-contamination and a sequencing artifact. In a later analysis, a clonal expansion index for each public chain was calculated from normalized within-repertoire ranks of inferred template counts. In a later analysis, generation probabilities were computed using a VDJ recombination model fitted to out-of-frame rearrangements, and the results were checked against IGoR. In a later analysis, hypergeometric tests were used to score TCR-TCR, TCR-HLA and TCR-CMV co-occurrence, with a repertoire-size bias correction applied to TCR pairs. In a later analysis, false discovery rates were estimated by permuting HLA or CMV assignments 20 times. In a later analysis, co-occurring TCRs were grouped using DBSCAN, with TCRdist sequence similarity added in when clustering inside HLA-allele-positive subsets. Co-occurrence clustering excluded repertoires with fewer than 30,000 or more than 120,000 public chains, plus five with anomalous nucleotide sharing. TCRdb took over this immuneACCESS table, retaining in-frame rearrangements with V and J assigned. Such tables are incomplete; in checked studies, under half of the missing clones stem from an unresolved V gene, and the remainder is unexplained. The DNA gave D and trimming, while V, J and clone size come from that table. The sample profile shows about 160,000 clones; around 75% of them were found once. Together, the top ten hold 4% to 5.5% of the sample.

Taken from cysteine to phenylalanine, the CDR3 has 13 residues. Only the CDR3 region is kept as DNA, spanning 39 bases read in frame from base 1. The germline V gene specifies MDHEN as CDR1 and SYDVKM as CDR2. Compared with germline, V lacks 8 bases and J lacks 5 bases; bases without a gene match: 4. The specimen sequenced was PBMCs. In this chain, TRBV28 is recombined with TRBJ1-5; a stretch of 9 junction bases matches TRBD1. The receptor was derived from a male donor in good health and CMV-seronegative. The CDR3 sequence is CASCDRGDQPQHF. At the DNA level, the sequence is TGTGCCAGCTGTGACAGGGGGGATCAGCCCCAGCATTTT.